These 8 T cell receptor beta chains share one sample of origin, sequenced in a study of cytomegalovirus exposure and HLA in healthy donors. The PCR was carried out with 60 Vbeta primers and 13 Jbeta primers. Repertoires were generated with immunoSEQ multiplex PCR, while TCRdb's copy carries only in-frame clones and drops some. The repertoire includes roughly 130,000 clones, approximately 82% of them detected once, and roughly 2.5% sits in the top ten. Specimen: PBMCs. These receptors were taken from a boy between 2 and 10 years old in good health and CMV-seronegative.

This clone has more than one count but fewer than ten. The CDR3 sequence: CASSDSEDNEQFF. The CDR3 bases are TGTGCCAGCAGTGACTCCGAGGACAATGAGCAGTTCTTC. V and J are TRBV6-4 and TRBJ2-1; no reliable D call. This CDR3 is 13 amino acids long. The V and J ends lost 0 bases and 5 bases respectively, with 5 bases between them. In germline, CDR1 is MRHNA, CDR2 SNTAGT.

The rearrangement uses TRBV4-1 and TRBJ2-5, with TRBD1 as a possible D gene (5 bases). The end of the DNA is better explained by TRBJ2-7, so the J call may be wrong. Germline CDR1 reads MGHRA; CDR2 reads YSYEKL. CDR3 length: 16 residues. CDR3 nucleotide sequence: TGCGCCAGCAGCCAAGTTTCAGGGTCAAGTTCCTACGAGCAGTACTTC. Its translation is CASSQVSGSSSYEQYF.

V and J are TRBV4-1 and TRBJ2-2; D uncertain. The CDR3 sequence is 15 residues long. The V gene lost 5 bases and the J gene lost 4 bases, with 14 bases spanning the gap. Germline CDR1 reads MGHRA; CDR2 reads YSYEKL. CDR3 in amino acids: CASSASTAFTGELFF. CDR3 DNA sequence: TGCGCCAGCAGCGCGTCCACAGCCTTCACCGGGGAGCTGTTTTTT.

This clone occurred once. The CDR3 spells CASSLDRVAYEQYV. Here the CDR3 DNA reads TGTGCCAGCAGCTTAGACAGGGTGGCCTACGAGCAGTACGTC. The chain joins TRBV11-2 to TRBJ2-7; maybe TRBD1 (5 bases). V lost 0 bases and J lost 2, with 8 bases in between. There are 14 residues in the CDR3. Germline values: CDR1 SGHAT, CDR2 FQNNGV.

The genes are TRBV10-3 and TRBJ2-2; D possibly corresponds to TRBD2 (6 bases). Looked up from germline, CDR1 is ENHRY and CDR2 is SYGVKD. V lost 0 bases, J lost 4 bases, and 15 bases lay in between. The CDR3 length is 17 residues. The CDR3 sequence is CAISESVQRVGTGELFF. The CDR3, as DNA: TGTGCCATCAGTGAGTCCGTTCAGCGGGTGGGCACCGGGGAGCTGTTTTTT.

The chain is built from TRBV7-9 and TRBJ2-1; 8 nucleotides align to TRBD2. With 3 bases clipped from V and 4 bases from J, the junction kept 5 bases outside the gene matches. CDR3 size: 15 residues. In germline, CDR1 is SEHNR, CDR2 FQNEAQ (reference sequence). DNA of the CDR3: TGTGCCAGCAGCTTCGGCGCGGGGGGATACAATGAGCAGTTCTTC. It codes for CASSFGAGGYNEQFF.

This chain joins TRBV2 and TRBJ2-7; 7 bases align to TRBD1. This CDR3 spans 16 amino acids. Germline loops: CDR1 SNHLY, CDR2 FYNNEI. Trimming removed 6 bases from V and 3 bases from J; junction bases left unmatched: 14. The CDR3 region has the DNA TGTGCCAGCAGGGGACAGACAGGAGTACGGATCTACGAGCAGTACTTC. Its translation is CASRGQTGVRIYEQYF.

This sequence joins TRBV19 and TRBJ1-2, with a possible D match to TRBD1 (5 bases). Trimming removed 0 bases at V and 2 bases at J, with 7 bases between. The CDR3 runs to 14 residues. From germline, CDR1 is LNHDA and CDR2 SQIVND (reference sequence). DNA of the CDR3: TGTGCCAGTAGTATAGATCCAGGGAACTATGGCTACACCTTC. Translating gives CASSIDPGNYGYTF.